Below, one T cell receptor beta chain is given with its context. The data originate from a study of blood T cell repertoires in COVID-19. The method was immunoSEQ multiplex PCR; TCRdb's version includes in-frame clones alone and lacks a portion of them. Among some 150,000 clones listed, 80% to 85% were seen once. V lost 5 bases to trimming and J lost 0 bases, with 14 bases between them. CDR3 size: 15 residues. Germline CDR1 and CDR2: LNHDA and SQIVND (reference sequence). The gene calls are TRBV19 and TRBJ2-7; the D gene is possibly TRBD1 (5 bases). Sequencing was done on a sample of peripheral blood. The clonotype was recovered from an older woman with acute or convalescent COVID-19. This chain's CDR3 is CASSARTRSSYEQYF. In DNA form, the CDR3 reads TGTGCCAGTAGTGCCCGGACACGCAGCTCCTACGAGCAGTACTTC. Complete variable domain (other parts from reference TRBV19 and TRBJ2-7): DGGITQSPKYLFRKEGQNVTLSCEQNLNHDAMYWYRQDPGQGLRLIYYSQIVNDFQKGDIAEGYSVSREKKESFPLTVTSAQKNPTAFYLCASSARTRSSYEQYFGPGTRLTVT.